The 27 T cell receptor beta chains reported below all come from one sample, sequenced in a study of Graves' ophthalmopathy and Graves' hyperthyroidism. CDR3 regions of TCR beta were amplified from RNA transcripts. A first-round RT-PCR used HTBI primers, followed by a second-round multiplex PCR. TCRdb re-derived calls from the multiplex PCR reads in MiXCR, one entry per CDR3 protein. The profile shows approximately 45,000 distinct CDR3 sequences, less than 65% of them singletons. The sample was peripheral blood. These receptors all stem from an adult man with Graves' ophthalmopathy.

J is TRBJ1-2 and V is TRBV12-3 or TRBV12-4, with D hard to call. Trimming pared 3 bases from V and 6 bases from J, leaving 14 bases between. The CDR3 covers 14 residues. CDR3 region: CASSFLAGEDGYTF. In DNA, the CDR3 is TGTGCCAGCAGTTTTCTGGCAGGAGAGGATGGCTACACCTTC.

The chain has TRBV4-1 and TRBJ2-1; either TRBD1 or TRBD2 may supply D (5 bases each). V was shortened by 4 bases and J by 6 bases, with 16 bases between the two germline ends. Germline CDR1 MGHRA, CDR2 YSYEKL. CDR3 length equals 15 residues. The CDR3 is CASSPPWGPINEQFF. The DNA for the CDR3 is TGCGCCAGCAGCCCCCCATGGGGACCGATCAATGAGCAGTTCTTC.

The J gene is TRBJ2-1, the V gene TRBV20-1; 12 positions agree with TRBD2. The CDR3 is 16 residues long. Germline loops: CDR1 DFQATT, CDR2 SNEGSKA (reference sequence). The V segment lost 5 bases and the J segment 8 bases; nucleotides outside the gene matches: 13. In DNA form, the CDR3 reads TGCAGTGCTCCAAGACTAGCGGGAGTGGCAATGGATGAGCAGTTCTTC. Translated: CSAPRLAGVAMDEQFF.

The chain employs TRBV20-1 and TRBJ2-7; a possible D gene is TRBD2 (6 bases). The ends were cut back, 3 bases at V and 12 bases at J, with 18 bases in the middle. Germline V gene lookup returns CDR1 DFQATT and CDR2 SNEGSKA (reference sequence). The CDR3 extends over 12 amino acids. The CDR3, as DNA: TGCAGTGCTAGGGATGGACGGGGGAGGAGGTACTTC. Its translation is CSARDGRGRRYF.

This clonotype appeared a few times. The chain employs TRBV15 and TRBJ2-3; D gene unclear. Germline-derived CDR1 and CDR2 are LNHNV and YYDKDF (reference sequence). This CDR3 region has 13 residues. V gave up 4 bases and J gave up 4 bases, with 9 bases separating them. CDR3 region: CATSKGPSDTQYF. The CDR3 coding sequence is TGTGCCACCAGCAAAGGCCCATCAGATACGCAGTATTTT.

The V and J genes are TRBV7-3 and TRBJ1-6; no clear D. Trimming cost V 3 bases and J 15 bases, with 9 bases left between them. Germline V CDR1 and CDR2: SGHTA, FQGTGA. This CDR3 comprises 11 residues. CDR3 amino acids: CASSLEKLLHF. The CDR3 coding sequence is TGTGCCAGCAGCTTGGAAAAGCTCCTCCACTTT.

This clonotype was counted many times. The CDR3 DNA sequence: TGTGCCAGCAGCGTAGCTGGGTGGGGGCCCCAGCATTTT. This sequence encodes CASSVAGWGPQHF. The V call is TRBV9, the J call TRBJ1-5; D uncertain. V was clipped by 0 bases and J by 9 bases, with 10 bases between them. The V gene's germline CDR1 is SGDLS and CDR2 YYNGEE. The CDR3 extends over 13 amino acids. The full variable domain, in which reference TRBV9 and TRBJ1-5 provide the parts outside the CDR3, is DSGVTQTPKHLITATGQRVTLRCSPRSGDLSVYWYQQSLDQGLQFLIQYYNGEERAKGNILERFSAQQFPDLHSELNLSSLELGDSALYFCASSVAGWGPQHFGDGTRLSIL.

The chain links TRBV9 to TRBJ2-5; 11 bases match TRBD2. The length of the CDR3 is 15 residues. The V segment lost 5 bases and the J segment 1 base; nucleotides outside the gene matches: 4. Germline V lookup: CDR1 SGDLS, CDR2 YYNGEE. CDR3 DNA: TGTGCCAGCAGTCGTAGCGGGGGGGCCCAAGAGACCCAGTACTTC. Protein sequence: CASSRSGGAQETQYF.

The rearrangement uses TRBV9 and TRBJ2-1; 8 nucleotides align to TRBD1. V trimming: 3 bases; J trimming: 3 bases; junction bases outside the gene matches: 8. This CDR3 comprises 16 residues. Germline V lookup: CDR1 SGDLS, CDR2 YYNGEE. This chain's CDR3 is CASSAGQGNGYNEQFF. The CDR3 DNA is TGTGCCAGCAGCGCCGGACAGGGTAATGGCTACAATGAGCAGTTCTTC.

In the case of this clonotype: A much more abundant neighbour one base away suggests this may be a read error. The gene calls are TRBV3-1 and TRBJ1-6; D gene uncertain. The CDR3 totals 13 residues. V was cut by 5 bases and J by 8 bases, with 10 bases left in between. Per germline, CDR1 LGHDT and CDR2 YNNKEL (reference sequence). In DNA, the CDR3 is TGTGCCAGCAGCAACAACAGAGATTCACCCCTCCACTTT. Translated: CASSNNRDSPLHF.

This clonotype was seen a few times. For the CDR3, the DNA is TGTGCCAGCTCATCAGGACAGGCCTATGGCTACACCTTC. Translation: CASSSGQAYGYTF. The chain combines TRBV18 with TRBJ1-2; 7 bases align to TRBD1. This CDR3 has 13 residues. Losses at the gene ends were 5 bases for V and 4 bases for J; bases not matched to a gene: 4. Germline V gene sequence: CDR1 KGHSH, CDR2 LQKENI.

This clonotype was counted between two and nine times. V gene TRBV15 combines with J gene TRBJ1-4; no definite D call. Trimming took 0 bases from V and 6 from J, leaving 11 bases between them. The CDR3 loop spans 15 amino acids. CDR1 and CDR2 (germline): LNHNV, YYDKDF (reference sequence). In DNA, the CDR3 is TGTGCCACCAGCAGAGATGCTTACGGGGATGAAAAACTGTTTTTT. This sequence encodes CATSRDAYGDEKLFF.

This clonotype has a count of ten or more. This clone may be a read error of a much larger clone one base away. The CDR3 region is CASGWGPCNEQFF. Here the CDR3 DNA reads TGTGCTAGTGGTTGGGGGCCTTGCAATGAGCAGTTCTTC. The chain carries TRBV12-5 and TRBJ2-1, with a tentative D call TRBD1 (6 bases). The CDR3 runs 13 residues. CDR1 and CDR2 from the germline V gene are LGHNT and FRNRAP. The V end lost 4 bases, the J end lost 6 bases, and 10 bases lay between the germline ends.

This clonotype was seen a handful of times. This sequence joins TRBV7-2 and TRBJ2-7; D tentatively fits TRBD1 or TRBD2 (5 bases each). V lost 5 bases and J 7 bases, leaving 12 bases between the germline ends. Germline CDR1 SGHTA, CDR2 FQGNSA. There are 12 residues in the CDR3. The CDR3 nucleotides are TGTGCCAGCAGCCCCCAGGGAGAGGAGCAGTACTTC. Translation gives CASSPQGEEQYF. Full variable domain (rest looked up from reference TRBV7-2 and TRBJ2-7): GAGVSQSPSNKVTEKGKDVELRCDPISGHTALYWYRQSLGQGLEFLIYFQGNSAPDKSGLPSDRFSAERTGGSVSTLTIQRTQQEDSAVYLCASSPQGEEQYFGPGTRLTVT.

A note on this clonotype: Without the conserved terminal phenylalanine or tryptophan, this CDR3 likely stems from a read error. The chain combines TRBV20-1 with TRBJ2-1; TRBD2 matches at 7 bases. In germline, CDR1 is DFQATT, CDR2 SNEGSKA (reference sequence). Trimming at V came to 4 bases and at J to 3 bases, leaving 6 bases not matched to a gene. CDR3 length: 14 amino acids. DNA of the CDR3: TGCAGTGCTAACCGGGGGGTCCACTACAATGAGCAGTTCCTC. The encoded protein is CSANRGVHYNEQFL.

This clonotype was found many times. This chain joins TRBV6-1 and TRBJ2-7, with 8 bases aligning to TRBD1. The CDR3 loop spans 13 amino acids. Looked up from germline, CDR1 is MNHNS and CDR2 is SASEGT. V trimming: 6 bases; J trimming: 2 bases; junction bases outside the gene matches: 3. The CDR3 here is CASSRGQAYEQYF. As DNA, the CDR3 is TGTGCCAGCAGCCGGGGACAGGCCTACGAGCAGTACTTC.

In its sample, this clonotype is medium-sized. The V gene is TRBV2, the J gene TRBJ2-7, with D tentatively TRBD2 (6 bases). This CDR3 is 14 amino acids long. V lost 5 bases and J 6 bases, leaving 17 bases between the germline ends. Germline V gene sequence: CDR1 SNHLY, CDR2 FYNNEI. The DNA for the CDR3 is TGTGCCAGCAGTCGAACTAGCACATTAGTCGAGCAGTACTTC. Translating gives CASSRTSTLVEQYF.

About this clonotype itself: One junction end disagrees with the germline gene, perhaps due to a read error. V is TRBV20-1 and J is TRBJ1-1; 7 nucleotides agree with TRBD1. CDR1 is DFQATT and CDR2 is SNEGSKA in the germline V gene (reference sequence). The CDR3 runs to 12 residues. This chain's CDR3 is CSAPKGDSEAVF. The CDR3 DNA sequence: TGCAGTGCTCCAAAGGGGGACAGTGAAGCCGTCTTT.

This clonotype was counted many times. The chain is built from TRBV6-1 and TRBJ1-2, with D possibly TRBD1 on 5 matching bases. Germline loops: CDR1 MNHNS, CDR2 SASEGT. CDR3 size: 16 residues. Deletions cut 2 bases from V and 2 bases from J, with 15 bases between. In DNA form, the CDR3 reads TGTGCCAGCAGTGAATATTTCACAGGCTACAACTATGGCTACACCTTC. Residues: CASSEYFTGYNYGYTF.

Ten or more counts support this clonotype. V gene TRBV2 combines with J gene TRBJ1-1, with D maybe TRBD1 (5 bases). The germline CDR1 and CDR2 sequences are SNHLY and FYNNEI. This CDR3 spans 13 amino acids. V was shortened by 4 bases and J by 11 bases, with 17 bases between the two germline ends. CDR3 sequence (DNA): TGTGCCAGCAGTGTTGGGGGATCGGGTGGGGCTTTCTTT. Translated, it gives CASSVGGSGGAFF.

This clonotype was counted once. A read error may account for a junction end that differs from germline. The chain employs TRBV14 and TRBJ1-6; D remains unclear. The CDR3 runs 15 residues. CDR1 and CDR2 from the germline V gene are SGHDN and FVKESK. The CDR3 DNA follows: TGTGCCGGCAGCCAAGTTTCAGGTTTTGATTCACCCCTCCACTTT. Amino acids: CAGSQVSGFDSPLHF. The complete variable domain, with remaining parts taken from reference TRBV14 and TRBJ1-6, reads EAGVTQFPSHSVIEKGQTVTLRCDPISGHDNLYWYRRVMGKEIKFLLHFVKESKQDESGMPNNRFLAERTGGTYSTLKVQPAELEDSGVYFCAGSQVSGFDSPLHFGNGTRLTVT.

The chain is built from TRBV19 and TRBJ1-3; D remains unclear. Looked up from germline, CDR1 is LNHDA and CDR2 is SQIVND (reference sequence). This CDR3 spans 14 amino acids. V was pared by 2 bases and J by 2 bases, with 7 bases between. Written as DNA, the CDR3 is TGTGCCAGTAGTATAACTTCTGCTGGAAACACCATATATTTT. Its protein is CASSITSAGNTIYF.

The chain employs TRBV20-1 and TRBJ2-5, with D tentatively TRBD1 (5 bases). CDR1 DFQATT and CDR2 SNEGSKA come from the germline V gene (reference sequence). This CDR3 is 16 amino acids long. Trimming removed 3 bases at V and 0 bases at J, with 17 bases between. The CDR3 DNA reads as TGCAGTGCTAGTTCTGGGGCGGTAACGTACCAAGAGACCCAGTACTTC. Its protein product is CSASSGAVTYQETQYF.

This clonotype was counted ten times or more. This chain joins TRBV6-5 and TRBJ2-1; TRBD1 agrees at 8 bases. Trimming removed 6 bases from V and 5 bases from J; junction bases left unmatched: 9. Per germline, CDR1 MNHEY and CDR2 SVGAGI. CDR3 length: 15 residues. This CDR3 reads CASRTGAPFNNEQFF. The CDR3 DNA reads TGTGCCAGCAGGACAGGGGCCCCCTTTAACAATGAGCAGTTCTTC.

This clonotype was seen many times. This chain joins TRBV6-5 and TRBJ1-5; D perhaps matches TRBD1 (6 bases). The CDR3 has 17 residues. Per the germline V gene, CDR1 is MNHEY and CDR2 is SVGAGI. The V end was cut by 6 bases, the J end by 3 bases, with 21 bases between. The CDR3 here is CASSPSTGRWNNQPQHF. CDR3 bases: TGTGCCAGCAGCCCTTCGACAGGAAGGTGGAACAATCAGCCCCAGCATTTT.

The chain recombines TRBV20-1 with TRBJ2-7; TRBD1 matches at 7 bases. V shed 5 bases and J 3 bases; nucleotides not matched to a gene: 22. CDR1 is DFQATT, CDR2 SNEGSKA, per germline (reference sequence). This CDR3 spans 18 amino acids. The CDR3 region is CSALYRGRVSTLIYEQYV. The CDR3 region has the DNA TGCAGTGCTCTCTACAGGGGTCGGGTGTCAACGCTGATCTACGAGCAGTACGTC.

CDR3 in DNA: TGTGCCAGCAGCGCCCTAGGGGGAGGTGGGGCCAACGTCCTGACTTTC. It encodes CASSALGGGGANVLTF. The chain uses TRBV27 and TRBJ2-6; D tentatively reads TRBD1 or TRBD2 (6 bases each). This CDR3 contains 16 residues. Trimming removed 6 bases from V and 3 bases from J, with 15 bases in between. Germline CDR1 reads MNHEY; CDR2 reads SMNVEV (reference sequence).